Listed here are 14 T cell receptor beta chains from one sample, sequenced in a study of monozygotic twins with inflammatory bowel disease (dated by TCRdb to between 2018 and 2021). Library preparation was by 5' RACE. Reads for this sample came from an Illumina HiSeq 2500. Reads reprocessed by TCRdb are summarized as one entry per CDR3 protein sequence, and DNA is absent. This sample's records show some 200,000 distinct CDR3 sequences. 1.5% to 2% of the sample goes to the ten largest clones. The specimen was blood. Receptors were obtained from a human donor with ulcerative colitis or Crohn's disease, or a healthy co-twin of an affected twin (not recorded which).

The chain links TRBV6-6 to TRBJ1-2; TCRdb indicates TRBD1, and absent DNA this call remains unverified. The CDR3 contains 12 residues. Germline V gene lookup returns CDR1 MNHNY and CDR2 SVGAGI (reference sequence). CDR3 protein: CASRTGAGGYTF.

V usage is TRBV6-1 and J usage is TRBJ2-3; TCRdb selects TRBD1, and the lack of DNA leaves this call unchecked. This CDR3 has 14 amino acids. Germline CDR1 is MNHNS and CDR2 is SASEGT. CDR3 sequence reads: CASTPGQRTDTQYF.

This chain joins TRBV7-9 and TRBJ1-4; there is no DNA to check the TCRdb D call of TRBD1. The CDR3 loop spans 14 amino acids. CDR1 is SEHNR, CDR2 FQNEAQ, per germline (reference sequence). The CDR3 loop reads CASSQGQGGEKLFF.

The rearrangement joins TRBV12-3 or TRBV12-4 to TRBJ1-1. The CDR3 has 13 amino acids. CDR3 sequence reads: CASPLGENTEAFF.

V is TRBV27 and J is TRBJ1-1; TCRdb indicates TRBD1, and absent DNA this call remains unverified. Germline V gene data show CDR1 as MNHEY and CDR2 as SMNVEV (reference sequence). CDR3 size: 14 residues. CDR3 in amino acids: CASRTGGPSNKAFF.

This chain's CDR3 is CASSFITSEMETQYF. V usage is TRBV5-1 and J usage is TRBJ2-5; TCRdb indicates TRBD2, and absent DNA this call remains unverified. Germline V lookup: CDR1 SGHRS, CDR2 YFSETQ. The CDR3 consists of 15 residues.

V is TRBV12-3 or TRBV12-4 and J is TRBJ2-6; TCRdb picks TRBD1, but there is no DNA to check that call. The CDR3 has 17 amino acids. This chain's CDR3 is CASSLSQGASGANVLTF.

CDR3 residues: CASSLRLAGTAFF. This chain joins TRBV11-2 and TRBJ1-1. CDR3 length: 13 amino acids. Germline lookup yields CDR1 SGHAT and CDR2 FQNNGV. The full variable domain, rest sourced from reference TRBV11-2 and TRBJ1-1, is EAGVAQSPRYKIIEKRQSVAFWCNPISGHATLYWYQQILGQGPKLLIQFQNNGVVDDSQLPKDRFSAERLKGVDSTLKIQPAKLEDSAVYLCASSLRLAGTAFFGQGTRLTVV.

The V call is TRBV29-1, the J call TRBJ2-5; absent DNA, TCRdb's TRBD1 call cannot be checked. CDR1 is SQVTM and CDR2 is ANQGSEA in the germline V gene. This CDR3 is built from 12 residues. The CDR3 spells CSVEGAGETQYF.

This chain's CDR3 is CSARSPRENSGYTF. The V call is TRBV20-1, the J call TRBJ1-2. The germline V gene has CDR1 DFQATT and CDR2 SNEGSKA (reference sequence). CDR3 length equals 14 residues.

Here the CDR3 reads CASSLGRETQYF. J is TRBJ2-5 and V is TRBV7-6. The CDR3 spans 12 residues. Germline assignment: CDR1 SGHVS and CDR2 FNYEAQ.

The chain is built from TRBV5-1 and TRBJ1-2; the D call from TCRdb, TRBD1, cannot be confirmed without DNA. The CDR3 consists of 15 residues. Germline V gene lookup returns CDR1 SGHRS and CDR2 YFSETQ. CDR3 amino acids: CASSFSGQAGDGYTF.

V is TRBV5-8 and J is TRBJ2-3; TCRdb's D call, TRBD1, is unchecked because there is no DNA. The CDR3 is 16 amino acids. CDR1 and CDR2 (germline): SGHTS, YDEGEE. CDR3: CASSPRTGSSADTQYF. Together with reference TRBV5-8 and TRBJ2-3, the CDR3 gives the full variable domain: EAGVTQSPTHLIKTRGQQATLRCSPISGHTSVYWYQQALGLGLQFLLWYDEGEERNRGNFPPRFSGRQFPNYSSELNVNALELEDSALYLCASSPRTGSSADTQYFGPGTRLTVL.

The V gene is TRBV5-1, the J gene TRBJ1-6; TCRdb's D gene call, TRBD1, goes unchecked for lack of DNA. CDR1 and CDR2 from the germline V gene are SGHRS and YFSETQ. This CDR3 comprises 14 residues. CDR3 region: CASSFRTGDSPLHF.